This is a list of T cell receptor beta chains from one sample in a study of control samples from healthy donors and cancer patients. Profiled with immunoSEQ multiplex PCR; TCRdb holds only in-frame clones, not every one. Seen here are tens of thousands of clones, roughly 91% observed once, and the top ten hold 15% to 19%. The sequencing input was blood. These receptors were obtained from a man under 40 in good health. Each CDR3 is given with its conserved first and last residue. D genes are given only for firm matches. Part of the rows lack a size; the others show once, few, many or a class for expanded clones.

V	length	J	D	size	DNA	CDR3
TRBV5-1	17	TRBJ1-3	.	.	TGCGCCAGCAGCTTGGCTTCGAGTCTGAGCTCTGGAAACACCATATATTTT	CASSLASSLSSGNTIYF
TRBV15	14	TRBJ2-7	TRBD1	.	TGTGCCACCAGCAGGGGGGACAGGACATACGAGCAGTACTTC	CATSRGDRTYEQYF
TRBV19	14	TRBJ2-1	.	.	TGTGCCAGTAGTTCGACTAGGCATAGTGATGAGCAGTTCTTC	CASSSTRHSDEQFF
TRBV12-5	16	TRBJ2-4	.	.	TGTGCTAGTGGAAACCAGGGTTCCTTAGCCAAAAACATTCAGTACTTC	CASGNQGSLAKNIQYF
TRBV7-9	13	TRBJ1-6	.	.	TGTGCCAGCAGCTTGCGGGATAATTCACCCCTCCACTTT	CASSLRDNSPLHF
TRBV30	13	TRBJ1-5	.	.	TGTGCCTGGACTACAGGAAGCAATCAGCCCCAGCATTTT	CAWTTGSNQPQHF
TRBV18	15	TRBJ2-1	TRBD2	.	TGTGCCAGCTCACCTGGGGGGGTCGAATCGGGTGAGCAGTTCTTC	CASSPGGVESGEQFF
TRBV6-4	17	TRBJ2-1	.	once	TGTGCCAGCAGTGACCCACAGCGGGTACCCCTGTACAATGAGCAGTTCTTC	CASSDPQRVPLYNEQFF
TRBV13	15	TRBJ2-7	.	.	TGTGCCAGCAGCTTAGTGAGGGGGGCCGTCTACGAGCAGTACTTC	CASSLVRGAVYEQYF
TRBV2	14	TRBJ1-2	TRBD1	.	TGTGCCAGCAGTCGGGACAGGGGTAACTATGGCTACACCTTC	CASSRDRGNYGYTF